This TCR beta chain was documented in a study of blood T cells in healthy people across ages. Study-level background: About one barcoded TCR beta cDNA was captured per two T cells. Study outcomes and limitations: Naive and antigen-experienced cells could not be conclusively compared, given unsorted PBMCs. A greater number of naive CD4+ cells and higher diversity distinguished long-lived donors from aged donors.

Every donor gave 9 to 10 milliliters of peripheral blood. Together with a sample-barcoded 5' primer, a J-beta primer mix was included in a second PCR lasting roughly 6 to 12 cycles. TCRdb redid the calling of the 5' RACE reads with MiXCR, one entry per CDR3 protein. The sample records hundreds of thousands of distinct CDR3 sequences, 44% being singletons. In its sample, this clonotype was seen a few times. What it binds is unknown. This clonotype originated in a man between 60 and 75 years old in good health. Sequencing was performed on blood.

The CDR3 sequence is CASSDGRKHEAFF. CDR3 nucleotide sequence: TGTGCCAGCAGCGACGGTCGAAAACACGAGGCTTTCTTT. The chain has TRBV7-9 and TRBJ1-1; D gene unclear. This CDR3 is 13 amino acids long. Germline loops: CDR1 SEHNR, CDR2 FQNEAQ (reference sequence). The V and J ends lost 5 bases and 11 bases respectively, with 18 bases between them.